This is a list of T cell receptor beta chains from one sample in a study of blood T cell repertoires in COVID-19. Sequencing was performed with immunoSEQ multiplex PCR; in TCRdb, only in-frame clones are kept and a portion is missing. Seen here are under 250,000 clones, about 83% observed once, and the top ten hold less than 2%. Sequencing was done on a sample of peripheral blood. These receptors were taken from a woman between 40 and 55 years old who had recovered from COVID-19. CDR3s include the opening cysteine and the closing phenylalanine or tryptophan. D genes are given only for firm matches. Size values are once, few and many counts, or a class for expanded clones, and some rows have none.

NA TRBJ1-1 NA TRBV6-1 CASSERQLQGWKTFF TGTGCCAGCAGTGAACGTCAGTTACAGGGTTGGAAAACTTTCTTT
NA TRBJ1-6 TRBD1 TRBV7-2 CASSPGQGKSPLHF TGTGCCAGCAGCCCAGGACAGGGCAAATCACCCCTCCACTTT
NA TRBJ1-6 NA TRBV19 CASSPYRDTNSPLHF TGTGCCAGTAGTCCCTACCGGGACACCAATTCACCCCTCCACTTT
few TRBJ2-7 NA TRBV19 CASSGKGSEQYF TGTGCCAGTAGTGGCAAGGGGTCCGAGCAGTACTTC
NA TRBJ1-1 NA TRBV28 CASRAGRNEAFF TGTGCCAGCAGGGCGGGGCGGAACGAAGCTTTCTTT
NA TRBJ2-1 NA TRBV5-1 CASSPSGSSYNEQFF TGCGCCAGCAGCCCTTCTGGGAGCTCCTACAATGAGCAGTTCTTC
NA TRBJ2-1 NA TRBV6-2/TRBV6-3 CASSYYAATYNEQFF TGTGCCAGCAGTTACTACGCGGCTACCTACAATGAGCAGTTCTTC
NA TRBJ1-2 NA TRBV28 CASSLSDSNYGYTF TGTGCCAGCAGTTTATCGGACAGTAACTATGGCTACACCTTC
NA TRBJ1-5 NA TRBV4-1 CASSPQVNQPQHF TGCGCCAGCAGCCCGCAGGTAAATCAGCCCCAGCATTTT
few TRBJ2-1 TRBD2 TRBV2 CASSISGGINNEQFF TGTGCCAGCAGTATAAGCGGGGGGATCAACAATGAGCAGTTCTTC
NA TRBJ2-3 NA TRBV5-1 CASSFGQKSDTQYF TGCGCCAGCAGCTTTGGGCAGAAATCAGATACGCAGTATTTT
NA TRBJ1-1 NA TRBV6-6 CASSYSQGGTEAFF TGTGCCAGCAGTTACTCCCAGGGCGGCACTGAAGCTTTCTTT
NA TRBJ2-3 NA TRBV3-1/TRBV3-2 CASSPGTDTQYF TGTGCCAGCAGCCCAGGCACAGATACGCAGTATTTT
NA TRBJ2-5 NA TRBV2 CAASVFQETQYF TGTGCCGCCTCGGTTTTCCAAGAGACCCAGTACTTC
NA TRBJ2-7 TRBD1 TRBV7-9 CASSLGDRGHEQYF TGTGCCAGCAGCTTAGGGGACAGGGGCCACGAGCAGTACTTC
NA TRBJ2-5 TRBD2 TRBV5-1 CASSSGSGVIKTQYF TGCGCCAGCAGCTCGGGTAGCGGGGTTATAAAGACCCAGTACTTC
NA TRBJ1-2 TRBD1 TRBV18 CASSPRTGENYGYTF TGTGCCAGCTCACCCCGGACAGGGGAAAACTATGGCTACACCTTC
NA TRBJ1-6 NA TRBV19 CASSSARVPNSPLHF TGTGCCAGTAGTTCCGCCAGGGTCCCTAATTCACCCCTCCACTTT
NA TRBJ2-2 TRBD1 TRBV5-1 CASSPGQGADGELFF TGCGCCAGCAGCCCCGGACAGGGGGCTGACGGGGAGCTGTTTTTT
once TRBJ1-4 NA TRBV19 CASSIISTNEKLFF TGTGCCAGTAGTATTATTTCAACTAATGAAAAACTGTTTTTT
few TRBJ1-1 NA TRBV11-3 CASSTYSGNTEAFF TGTGCCAGCAGCACGTACAGCGGGAACACTGAAGCTTTCTTT
once TRBJ2-7 TRBD1 TRBV7-8 CASSEGGQGYFDEQYF TGTGCCAGCAGCGAGGGGGGACAGGGATACTTCGACGAGCAGTACTTC
NA TRBJ2-2 NA TRBV19 CASSQEGMGTGELFF TGTGCCAGTAGTCAAGAGGGTATGGGCACCGGGGAGCTGTTTTTT
NA TRBJ1-2 NA TRBV6-5 CASSYSGQRYDRYTF TGTGCCAGCAGTTACTCAGGACAGCGGTATGATCGCTACACCTTC
NA TRBJ2-7 TRBD1 TRBV19 CASSLRTGGGTLDHYEQYF TGTGCCAGTAGTCTACGGACAGGGGGCGGAACACTTGACCACTACGAGCAGTACTTC
NA TRBJ2-2 TRBD1 TRBV5-1 CASSLGPGTGGGTGELFF TGCGCCAGCAGCTTGGGGCCCGGGACAGGGGGCGGAACCGGGGAGCTGTTTTTT
NA TRBJ1-4 TRBD1 TRBV18 CASSPRSAGGEEKLFF TGTGCCAGCTCACCACGGAGCGCAGGGGGCGAGGAAAAACTGTTTTTT
NA TRBJ2-7 NA TRBV28 CASSFGDRKVYEQYF TGTGCCAGCAGTTTCGGAGACAGGAAAGTTTACGAGCAGTACTTC
once TRBJ1-6 NA TRBV28 CASSSPSSYNSPLHF TGTGCCAGCAGTTCTCCGAGCTCCTATAATTCACCCCTCCACTTT
NA TRBJ1-1 TRBD1 TRBV14 CASSQGRTGVMSMMNTEAFF TGTGCCAGCAGCCAAGGGCGGACAGGGGTCATGTCCATGATGAACACTGAAGCTTTCTTT
few TRBJ1-5 NA TRBV6-5 CASSYSSLAKQPQHF TGTGCCAGCAGTTACTCGAGCCTCGCCAAGCAGCCCCAGCATTTT
NA TRBJ1-1 NA TRBV5-4 CASSLRGILTVAEAFF TGTGCCAGCAGCTTACGCGGAATACTGACAGTCGCTGAAGCTTTCTTT
NA TRBJ2-3 TRBD2 TRBV6-5 CASSILAGGTDTQYF TGTGCCAGCAGTATACTAGCGGGGGGTACAGATACGCAGTATTTT
NA TRBJ2-3 NA TRBV7-9 CASSLGLVDTQYF TGTGCCAGCAGCTTAGGCTTAGTAGATACGCAGTATTTT
few TRBJ2-7 TRBD2 TRBV6-6 CASSTGGYVYEQYF TGTGCCAGCAGTACCGGGGGGTACGTCTACGAGCAGTACTTC